This T cell receptor (beta chain) was profiled in a study of cytomegalovirus exposure and HLA in healthy donors (dated by TCRdb to about 2017). Notes on the research overall: An earlier analysis of roughly 610 of the donors reported under 300 Gb of sequence data and 95 million to 120 million unique TCR beta sequences obtained from about 180 million T cells. An early release covering more than 500 HLA-typed donors comprised about 290 gigabases of sequencing data and approximately 80 million unique TCR sequences. Of the 300 to 450 genotyped donors, about 80% fell in the genetic ancestry cluster associated with self-reported Caucasian donors. The study was designed to test whether signatures of past pathogen exposure could be identified by cataloging public T cell receptors. The T cell repertoires of 700 or so subjects were profiled by immunosequencing and related to cytomegalovirus serostatus. Along with the approximately 700-subject first cohort, a separate validation cohort of over 90 different subjects was used. To predict cytomegalovirus infection status, the study combined high-throughput TCR immunosequencing, statistical association of individual TCRs with disease status, and machine learning. In a later analysis, previously published TCR beta repertoires from 500 to 750 donors were re-analyzed and high-resolution HLA genotyping was added so that TCR occurrence patterns could be studied. In the later analysis, no new phenotypic data were used to find candidate immune exposures; instead, reliance was placed on TCR beta sequences and their occurrence across donors. In an earlier analysis of 587 of the donors, high-throughput TCR beta sequencing was used to judge whether each TCR beta V gene segment behaved as functional or pseudogenic. Donor age, sex, ethnicity and CMV serostatus were collected together with the repertoire data. In a later genetic analysis, genome-wide SNP genotypes for about three fifths of the roughly 670 donors were used, and that subset was treated as a discovery cohort. All discovery cohort repertoires had been generated using a single sequencing platform. Class I and class II HLA loci were covered by the typing at four-digit resolution. The number of donors typed differed by locus, with 629-630 for A, B, C, DRB1 and DQB1, 522 for DQA1, 600 to 610 for DPA1, and about 450 for DPB1. About five DR-DQ haplotypes were handled as single units for association and clustering because linkage in the cohort was strong. On average, roughly 240,000 unique TCR beta nucleotide sequences were sequenced per donor among about 400 genotyped donors of the cohort, with approximately 18% of those sequences being non-productive.

The library was built by means of the immunoSEQ multiplex PCR assay. For the multiplex PCR, a mixture combining 60 forward primers for TCR Vbeta segments and 13 reverse primers for TCR Jbeta segments was used. A multiplex PCR assay on genomic DNA amplified the CDR3 region of rearranged TCR beta genes. The amplified TCR beta libraries were sequenced on the Illumina HiSeq System as 87-base-pair reads. Per the original workflow: Across the roughly 600 repertoires, a later analysis counted around 80 million unique TCR beta chains, some 11 million of which were shared by at least two donors. Raw reads were error-corrected and collapsed into unique sequences by a nearest-neighbor algorithm in which closely related sequences were merged to remove PCR and sequencing errors. CDR3 sequences were aligned to IMGT reference sequences to assign V, D and J gene segments. For a sequence to be retained, a match of at least six nucleotides was required to both a V gene segment and a J gene segment. Rearrangements were classified as productive when the CDR3 lacked stop codons and remained in frame with V and J, and all other rearrangements were classified as non-productive. Following IMGT convention, CDR3 was defined as the stretch from the second conserved V-encoded cysteine up to the conserved J-encoded phenylalanine. Sequences without an unambiguous match to a single V gene segment were excluded from the earlier analysis of several hundred of the donors. In an earlier analysis of a few hundred of the donors, V segments were called functional above 56.7% productive rearrangements and were called segregating when the between-donor standard deviation exceeded 5%. A statistical classification framework was developed to diagnose cytomegalovirus status using the catalog of TCR beta chain sequences. A later analysis assigned V and J genes by comparing TCR nucleotide sequences with IMGT/GENE-DB human TR gene sequences. In a later analysis, CDR3 sequences and most-parsimonious VDJ recombination scenarios were assigned using the TCRdist pipeline. In a later analysis, each TCR beta chain was defined by its CDR3 amino acid sequence together with its V-gene family, and reads without a unique V-gene family were excluded. To address suspected cross-contamination and a sequencing artifact, a later analysis removed some 620 highly shared, low-generation-probability nucleotide sequences. For each public chain, a later analysis derived a clonal expansion index from normalized ranks of inferred template counts within each repertoire. In a later analysis, generation probabilities were computed using a VDJ recombination model fitted to out-of-frame rearrangements, and the results were checked against IGoR. A later analysis scored TCR-TCR, TCR-HLA and TCR-CMV co-occurrence with hypergeometric tests, applying a repertoire-size bias correction to TCR pairs. To estimate false discovery rates, a later analysis permuted the HLA or CMV assignments 20 times. In a later analysis, co-occurring TCRs were grouped with DBSCAN, and TCRdist sequence similarity was added when clustering was performed within HLA-allele-positive subsets. Co-occurrence clustering excluded repertoires with fewer than 30,000 or more than 120,000 public chains, plus five with anomalous nucleotide sharing. TCRdb re-hosts the immuneACCESS table, in-frame sequences only. Its copies lack some clones; in the studies checked, an unresolved V gene accounts for under half of them, and the cause for the rest is not known. V and J calls plus clone size are reproduced from that table; the DNA served to infer D and trimming. The sample table shows 52,000 or so clones, and around 82% are seen once. 1.4% to 1.5% of the sample lies in the top ten.

Findings and caveats that apply to the study as a whole: A further reported finding was that TCR beta sequences accurately predicted the HLA-A and HLA-B alleles for most subjects in the first cohort. Assigning TCR associations to individual alleles was difficult when HLA alleles, especially DR and DQ, strongly co-occurred. Roughly uniform sequencing depth across donors was assumed in presence/absence analyses, although this assumption may not hold. A group of highly shared sequence variants was considered likely to be a technical artifact of the sequencing pipeline. This cohort had only TCR beta chains sequenced, and the lack of alpha or paired-chain data limited which features could be detected. V-gene and J-gene trimming of TCR beta chains was associated with a missense DCLRE1C variant in a later genetic analysis, and the association was replicated in an independent cohort. Correlated functional status among segregating V segments might be attributable to linkage disequilibrium, but an unknown experimental factor could not be ruled out. A later genetic analysis reported fewer N-insertions in productive TCRs among donors in an Asian-associated ancestry cluster than the approximately 670-donor mean. Broadly in line with IMGT annotations, most TCR beta V segments showed up in productive rearrangements about 87% or about 30% of the time in an earlier analysis of some 590 of the donors. Because some donors lacked HLA typing at each locus, the association tests relied only on the typed subset. Compared with equally common non-associated chains, HLA-associated TCR beta chains in a later analysis were more clonally expanded and had lower generation probabilities. Several of the top co-occurrence clusters appeared to be linked to parvovirus B19, influenza, CMV and Epstein-Barr virus, according to a later analysis. Immune exposure information for the cohort was limited to CMV serostatus. The classifier was reported to diagnose cytomegalovirus status with high specificity and sensitivity in both the original cohort and the validation cohort. A few of the identified cytomegalovirus-associated TCR beta chains were confirmed in vitro to be specific for cytomegalovirus antigens. In a later analysis, the rate of TCR association differed among HLA loci, with DRB1 alleles having the most associated TCRs and HLA-C alleles having the fewest. The study gave a list of over 150 TCR beta chains associated with cytomegalovirus. Across donors, most TCR sequences were observed very rarely, whereas some public TCRs were present in many individuals. The 87-base-pair reads could not distinguish some IMGT-functional V segments, including TRBV6-2 and TRBV6-3, so those segments were excluded. Some 15 rarely observed V segments, including chromosome 9 orphons, were excluded from the earlier analysis of about 500 of the donors because counts were too low. Most CMV-associated TCR beta chains appeared to be HLA-restricted in a later analysis, and the HLA associations seemed to be driven largely by CMV exposure. The authors suggested that the approach could potentially be generalized to other disease states and immunological phenotypes. Specific HLA alleles were associated with roughly 17,000 TCR beta sequences at a false discovery rate of 0.05 in a later analysis.

In total, approximately 700 healthy bone marrow donors made up the cohort. At the time of sampling, all cohort members were nominally healthy, though unrecorded immune exposures were likely present. The donor tested CMV seronegative and was one of the 352 seronegative cohort members. A peripheral blood sample was provided by each donor, and peripheral blood mononuclear cells were used for TCR beta sequencing. Genomic DNA was extracted from the blood cell samples with the Qiagen DNeasy Blood Extraction Kit. V is cut by 4 bases and J by 0 bases, and the space between the germline ends is 14 bases. The CDR3 contains 15 residues, cysteine and phenylalanine counted. Only the CDR3 portion is preserved as DNA: 45 bases, with reading frame beginning at the first base. Per the germline V gene, SGDLS is the CDR1 and YYNGEE is the CDR2. A single count supports this clone. What antigen it recognizes has not been identified. Within one base of it there is no much larger clone, and no base qualities were kept.

The chain was built from TRBV9 and TRBJ2-7; possibly the D gene is TRBD1, per 5 matching bases. Material: PBMCs. The sequence came from a female donor in good health and CMV-seronegative. The nucleotide sequence reads as follows: TGTGCCAGCAGCTCAGGGTGGGGTAGCTCCTACGAGCAGTACTTC. Its product reads: CASSSGWGSSYEQYF.